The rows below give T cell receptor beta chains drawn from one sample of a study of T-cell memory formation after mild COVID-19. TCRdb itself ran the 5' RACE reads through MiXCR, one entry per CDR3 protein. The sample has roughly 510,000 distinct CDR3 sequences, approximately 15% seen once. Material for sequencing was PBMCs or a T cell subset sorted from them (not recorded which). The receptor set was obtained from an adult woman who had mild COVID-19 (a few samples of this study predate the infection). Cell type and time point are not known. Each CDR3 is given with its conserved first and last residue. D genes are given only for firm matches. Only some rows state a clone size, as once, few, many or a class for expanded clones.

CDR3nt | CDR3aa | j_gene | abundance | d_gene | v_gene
TGCGCCAGCAGCTTGGCTAGAGGCAACATTCAGTACTTC | CASSLARGNIQYF | TRBJ2-4 | many | NA | TRBV5-1
TGTGCCAGCACCGAACCCAGGGGGAACTATGGCTACACCTTC | CASTEPRGNYGYTF | TRBJ1-2 | NA | TRBD1 | TRBV6-2/TRBV6-3
TGCGCCAGCAGCCAAGAGAGCGTTGGCACCGGGGAGCTGTTTTTT | CASSQESVGTGELFF | TRBJ2-2 | few | NA | TRBV4-3
TGTGCCAGCAGGATGGACTGGCTAGCGGGGGGGCAAAGGTCCTACAATGAGCAGTTCTTC | CASRMDWLAGGQRSYNEQFF | TRBJ2-1 | few | TRBD2 | TRBV7-9
TGTGCCAGCAAACCCAGCGGGGGGCCCTACGAGCAGTACTTC | CASKPSGGPYEQYF | TRBJ2-7 | NA | TRBD2 | TRBV2
TGTGCCAGCAGCAACGGGAAGGGGGCTTCCTACAATGAGCAGTTCTTC | CASSNGKGASYNEQFF | TRBJ2-1 | NA | TRBD1 | TRBV2
TGTGCCAGCGGACAGATTTATGGCTACACCTTC | CASGQIYGYTF | TRBJ1-2 | NA | NA | TRBV6-5
TGTGCCTGGAGCGGTCAGGGGATAGATACGCAGTATTTT | CAWSGQGIDTQYF | TRBJ2-3 | few | NA | TRBV30
TGTGCCAGCAGTTCGCTGGGACTAGCGGACTACGAGCAGTACTTC | CASSSLGLADYEQYF | TRBJ2-7 | many | TRBD2 | TRBV12-3/TRBV12-4
TGTGCCACCAGTGAACGCAGGGGGCGGTGGGAGACCCAGTACTTC | CATSERRGRWETQYF | TRBJ2-5 | NA | TRBD1 | TRBV24-1
TGCAGTGCTAGAGTCCGGGAAGGGACCGGGGAGCTGTTTTTT | CSARVREGTGELFF | TRBJ2-2 | NA | NA | TRBV20-1
TGTGCCAGCTCACCCGGGACAGGGGTTGCAAACACTGAAGCTTTCTTT | CASSPGTGVANTEAFF | TRBJ1-1 | few | TRBD1 | TRBV18
TGTGCCAGTACCCCCCTAAGGGGAGGTGAGCAGTTCTTC | CASTPLRGGEQFF | TRBJ2-1 | NA | NA | TRBV19
TGTGCCAGCAGCTGGGCCTCTAGCGGGAGGTCCTACGAGCAGTACTTC | CASSWASSGRSYEQYF | TRBJ2-7 | NA | TRBD2 | TRBV7-2
TGTGCCAGCAGCGAGGACAGTTCCTACGAGCAGTACTTC | CASSEDSSYEQYF | TRBJ2-7 | few | NA | TRBV9
TGCGCCAGCAGCCCGGGACAGCTGACTGAAGCTTTCTTT | CASSPGQLTEAFF | TRBJ1-1 | NA | TRBD1 | TRBV5-1
TGTGCCTCCGGAGTCACCGGGACAGCGCTTCTTAACTATGGCTACACCTTC | CASGVTGTALLNYGYTF | TRBJ1-2 | NA | TRBD1 | TRBV10-3
TGTGCCAGCAGCTTCAGGGGGCGAGGTAATGAGCAGTTCTTC | CASSFRGRGNEQFF | TRBJ2-1 | few | TRBD1 | TRBV7-9
TGTGCCACCAGCCCCCCCCTGAAGGCCACGAAAATGGTGGATACGCAGTATTTT | CATSPPLKATKMVDTQYF | TRBJ2-3 | many | NA | TRBV15
TGCAGTGCTAGAGGAACACGGGAGGGCTCCTACAATGAGCAGTTCTTC | CSARGTREGSYNEQFF | TRBJ2-1 | few | TRBD2 | TRBV20-1
TGTGCCAGTAGTATAGATCAATTTAGACCCTGGGGCAATGAGCAGTTCTTC | CASSIDQFRPWGNEQFF | TRBJ2-1 | NA | NA | TRBV19
TGTGCCACCAGTGATTTTCGGGACAAAAACACCGGGGAGCTGTTTTTT | CATSDFRDKNTGELFF | TRBJ2-2 | NA | NA | TRBV24-1
TGTGCCAGCAGCTTACGGGGGATCAATTCACCCCTCCACTTT | CASSLRGINSPLHF | TRBJ1-6 | few | NA | TRBV7-2
TGTGCCATCAGTACAGGGGAAGGTACCGGGGAGCTGTTTTTT | CAISTGEGTGELFF | TRBJ2-2 | few | TRBD1 | TRBV10-3
TGTGCCAGCAGTTACTCGACACACTACGAGCAGTACTTC | CASSYSTHYEQYF | TRBJ2-7 | once | NA | TRBV6-5
TGTGCCACCAGCAGAGAGGCCACCTTCCCCCTGAACACTGAAGCTTTCTTT | CATSREATFPLNTEAFF | TRBJ1-1 | NA | NA | TRBV15
TGTGCCAGCAGTTTTATGGGACTCAGCTCTGGGGCCAACGTCCTGACTTTC | CASSFMGLSSGANVLTF | TRBJ2-6 | NA | NA | TRBV28
TGTGCCAGCAGCCAAGACTATAATGGCAATCAGCCCCAGCATTTT | CASSQDYNGNQPQHF | TRBJ1-5 | few | NA | TRBV3-1
TGCGCCAGCAGCCAAGGACTAGCGGGAGACGAGCAGTACTTC | CASSQGLAGDEQYF | TRBJ2-7 | NA | TRBD2 | TRBV4-3
TGCGCCAGCAGCCAAGATCGAACTAGCGGACTCACAGATACGCAGTATTTT | CASSQDRTSGLTDTQYF | TRBJ2-3 | NA | TRBD2 | TRBV4-1
TGTGCCAGCAGCGTGGGCAGGACTGAGCAGTTCTTC | CASSVGRTEQFF | TRBJ2-1 | NA | NA | TRBV9
TGTGCCATCGGAGATACAGACAGCCCCAATGAGCAGTTCTTC | CAIGDTDSPNEQFF | TRBJ2-1 | NA | NA | TRBV10-3
TGCAGTGCTAGAGGGACAGGGGGAAAAAACAATGAGCAGTTCTTC | CSARGTGGKNNEQFF | TRBJ2-1 | NA | TRBD1 | TRBV20-1
TGTGCCAGCAGCTCCCGGCGGAACACTGAAGCTTTCTTT | CASSSRRNTEAFF | TRBJ1-1 | many | NA | TRBV12-3/TRBV12-4
TGCAGCGTCGTTTGGACAGGGAGGGGGTATGGAAAACTGTTTTTT | CSVVWTGRGYGKLFF | TRBJ1-4 | NA | TRBD1 | TRBV29-1
TGTGCCAGCAGCTCCGGGCCACGGGCAACCTACGAGCAGTACTTC | CASSSGPRATYEQYF | TRBJ2-7 | NA | NA | TRBV13
TGTGCCAGCAGTGTAGTAGCGGGAGCGAAGACCTCTTTCTTC | CASSVVAGAKTSFF | TRBJ2-1 | NA | TRBD2 | TRBV2
TGTGCCAGCAGCCCCCAAGTAGCATCTAGGGCCGAGCAGTACTTC | CASSPQVASRAEQYF | TRBJ2-7 | many | NA | TRBV11-3
TGTGCCAGCAGTGTCCTCCGAGGGGGGAACACTGAAGCTTTCTTT | CASSVLRGGNTEAFF | TRBJ1-1 | few | NA | TRBV25-1
TGTGCCAGCAGTTTTCTGCTCCAAGAGACCCAGTACTTC | CASSFLLQETQYF | TRBJ2-5 | many | NA | TRBV12-3/TRBV12-4
TGTGCTACCCTGCGGGCCCCCTCTGGGGCCAACGTCCTGACTTTC | CATLRAPSGANVLTF | TRBJ2-6 | NA | NA | TRBV6-1
TGCAGTGCTAGGCCGCCGGTGGGCCAAGAGACCCAGTACTTC | CSARPPVGQETQYF | TRBJ2-5 | NA | NA | TRBV20-1
TGTGCCAGCAGCCAAGGTTGGAGGGCTTGGGAGACCCAGTACTTC | CASSQGWRAWETQYF | TRBJ2-5 | NA | NA | TRBV3-1
TGTGCCATCAGTGTGGGTTTCTATGGCTACACCTTC | CAISVGFYGYTF | TRBJ1-2 | NA | NA | TRBV10-3
TGCGCCAGCAGCCGTCCGGGACTCAGGAACACTGAAGCTTTCTTT | CASSRPGLRNTEAFF | TRBJ1-1 | few | NA | TRBV5-1
TGTGCCAGCAGTGACCTAGGCCGGGACAGTAATGAAAAACTGTTTTTT | CASSDLGRDSNEKLFF | TRBJ1-4 | many | TRBD1 | TRBV12-3/TRBV12-4
TGTGCCAGCAGTCCATGGTGGGGAATGTCCCAAGAGACCCAGTACTTC | CASSPWWGMSQETQYF | TRBJ2-5 | few | NA | TRBV12-3/TRBV12-4
TGTGCCAGCAGCCCCACGGGCGGGGGGGTTTTGGAGACCCAGTACTTC | CASSPTGGGVLETQYF | TRBJ2-5 | few | TRBD2 | TRBV4-2
TGTGCCAGCTCACCCGGGACAACTACCTACGAGCAGTACTTC | CASSPGTTTYEQYF | TRBJ2-7 | few | NA | TRBV18
TGCGCCAGCAGCCAAGACTGGCCAGAGAACACTGAAGCTTTCTTT | CASSQDWPENTEAFF | TRBJ1-1 | NA | NA | TRBV4-3
TGTGCCAGCACTAGCGGGAGGGTTTACAATGAGCAGTTCTTC | CASTSGRVYNEQFF | TRBJ2-1 | many | TRBD2 | TRBV2
TGTGCCAGCAGGAGGCCGGGACTCGGAAACACCGGGGAGCTGTTTTTT | CASRRPGLGNTGELFF | TRBJ2-2 | few | NA | TRBV7-9
TGTGCCAGCAGGGCCACAGGGGAGCATGAGCAGTTCTTC | CASRATGEHEQFF | TRBJ2-1 | NA | TRBD1 | TRBV9
TGTGCCAGCAGTAGGGACAGGGTCTTGGACATTCAGTACTTC | CASSRDRVLDIQYF | TRBJ2-4 | NA | TRBD1 | TRBV2
TGCGCCAGCAGCTTGACAGGGGTCGAGCAGTACTTC | CASSLTGVEQYF | TRBJ2-7 | NA | TRBD1 | TRBV5-1